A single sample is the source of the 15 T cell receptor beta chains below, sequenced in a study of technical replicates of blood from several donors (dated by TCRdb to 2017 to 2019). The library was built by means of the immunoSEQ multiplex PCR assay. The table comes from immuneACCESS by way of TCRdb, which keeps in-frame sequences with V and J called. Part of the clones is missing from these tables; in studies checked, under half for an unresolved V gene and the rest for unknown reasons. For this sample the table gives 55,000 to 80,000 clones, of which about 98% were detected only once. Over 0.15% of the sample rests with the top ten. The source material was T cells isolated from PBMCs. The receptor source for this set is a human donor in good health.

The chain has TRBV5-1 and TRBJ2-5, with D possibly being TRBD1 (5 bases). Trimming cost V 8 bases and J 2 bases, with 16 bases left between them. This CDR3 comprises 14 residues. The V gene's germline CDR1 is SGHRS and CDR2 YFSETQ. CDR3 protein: CAREGVSSQETQYF. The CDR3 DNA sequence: TGCGCCAGGGAAGGGGTCTCATCACAAGAGACCCAGTACTTC.

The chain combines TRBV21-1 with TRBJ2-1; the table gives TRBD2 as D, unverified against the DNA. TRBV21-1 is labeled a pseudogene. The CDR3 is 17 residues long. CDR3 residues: CASSTSRAGTMGNEQFF. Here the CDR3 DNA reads TGTGCCAGCAGCACATCGAGGGCGGGGACTATGGGTAATGAGCAGTTCTTC.

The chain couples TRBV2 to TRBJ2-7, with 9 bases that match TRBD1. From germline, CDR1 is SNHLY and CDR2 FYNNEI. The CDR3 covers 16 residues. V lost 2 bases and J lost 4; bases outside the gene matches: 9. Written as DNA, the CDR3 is TGTGCCAGCAGTGAAATGTTCGGGACAGGGAGATACGAGCAGTACTTC. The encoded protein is CASSEMFGTGRYEQYF.

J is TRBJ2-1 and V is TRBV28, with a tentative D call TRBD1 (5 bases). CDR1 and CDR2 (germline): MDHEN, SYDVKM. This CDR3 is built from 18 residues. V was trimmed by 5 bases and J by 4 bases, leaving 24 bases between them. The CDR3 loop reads CASSTTTRSGLGYNEQFF. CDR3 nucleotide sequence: TGTGCCAGCAGTACCACTACGAGGTCAGGGCTCGGGTACAATGAGCAGTTCTTC.

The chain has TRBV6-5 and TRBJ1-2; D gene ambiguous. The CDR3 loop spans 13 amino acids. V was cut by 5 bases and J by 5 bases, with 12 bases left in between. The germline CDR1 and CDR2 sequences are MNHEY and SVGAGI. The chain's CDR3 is CASSIDSSYGYTF. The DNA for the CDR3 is TGTGCCAGCAGTATCGATTCTAGTTATGGCTACACCTTC.

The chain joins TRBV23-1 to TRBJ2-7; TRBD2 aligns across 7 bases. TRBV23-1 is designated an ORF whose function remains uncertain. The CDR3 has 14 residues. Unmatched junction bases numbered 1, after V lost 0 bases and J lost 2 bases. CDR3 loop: CASSQSGGAYEQYF. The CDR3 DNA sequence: TGCGCCAGCAGTCAATCGGGGGGGGCCTACGAGCAGTACTTC.

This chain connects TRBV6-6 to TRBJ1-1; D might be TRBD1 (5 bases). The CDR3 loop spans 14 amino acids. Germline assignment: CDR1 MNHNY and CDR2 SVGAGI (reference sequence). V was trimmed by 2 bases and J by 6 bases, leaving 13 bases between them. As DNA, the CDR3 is TGTGCCAGCAGTTACGGGGCGGGAAACGCTGAAGCTTTCTTT. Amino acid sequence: CASSYGAGNAEAFF.

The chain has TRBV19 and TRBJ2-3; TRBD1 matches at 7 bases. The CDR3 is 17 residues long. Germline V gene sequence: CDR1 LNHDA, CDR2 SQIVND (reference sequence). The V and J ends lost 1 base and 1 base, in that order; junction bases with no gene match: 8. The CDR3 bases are TGTGCCAGTAGTATAGGGGACAGACCCGGAGGCACAGATACGCAGTATTTT. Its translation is CASSIGDRPGGTDTQYF.

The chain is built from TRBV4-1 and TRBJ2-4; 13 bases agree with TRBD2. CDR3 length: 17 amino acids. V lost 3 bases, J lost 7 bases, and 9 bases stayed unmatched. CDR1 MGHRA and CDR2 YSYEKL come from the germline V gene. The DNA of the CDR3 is TGCGCCAGCAGCCAGGATACTAGCGGGGGGGCCTGGAACATTCAGTACTTC. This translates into CASSQDTSGGAWNIQYF.

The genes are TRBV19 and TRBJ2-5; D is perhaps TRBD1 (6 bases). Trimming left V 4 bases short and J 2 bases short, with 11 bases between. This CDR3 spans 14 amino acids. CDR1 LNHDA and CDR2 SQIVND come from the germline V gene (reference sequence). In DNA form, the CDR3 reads TGTGCCAGTAGTACGACAGGCGGACAAGAGACCCAGTACTTC. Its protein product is CASSTTGGQETQYF. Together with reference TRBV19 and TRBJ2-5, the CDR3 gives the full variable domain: DGGITQSPKYLFRKEGQNVTLSCEQNLNHDAMYWYRQDPGQGLRLIYYSQIVNDFQKGDIAEGYSVSREKKESFPLTVTSAQKNPTAFYLCASSTTGGQETQYFGPGTRLLVL.

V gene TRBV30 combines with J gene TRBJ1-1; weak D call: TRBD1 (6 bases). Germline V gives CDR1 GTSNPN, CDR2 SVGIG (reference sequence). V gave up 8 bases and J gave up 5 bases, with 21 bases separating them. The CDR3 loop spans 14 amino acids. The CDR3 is CAGDIGTERTEAFF. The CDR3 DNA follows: TGTGCCGGGGACATAGGGACGGAACGGACTGAAGCTTTCTTT. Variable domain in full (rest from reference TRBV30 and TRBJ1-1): SQTIHQWPATLVQPVGSPLSLECTVEGTSNPNLYWYRQAAGRGLQLLFYSVGIGQISSEVPQNLSASRPQDRQFILSSKKLLLSDSGFYLCAGDIGTERTEAFFGQGTRLTVV.

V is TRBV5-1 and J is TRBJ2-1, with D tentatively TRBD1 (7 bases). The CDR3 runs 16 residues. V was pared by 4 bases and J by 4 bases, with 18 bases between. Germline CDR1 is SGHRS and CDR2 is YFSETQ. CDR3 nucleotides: TGCGCCAGCAGCCCACGACAGGGAGGAAGGTACAATGAGCAGTTCTTC. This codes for CASSPRQGGRYNEQFF.

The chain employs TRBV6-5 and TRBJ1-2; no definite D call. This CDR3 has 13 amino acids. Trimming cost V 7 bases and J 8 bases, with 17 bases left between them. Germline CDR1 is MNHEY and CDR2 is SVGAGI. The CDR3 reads CASTSGPPAGYTF. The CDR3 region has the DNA TGTGCCAGCACCTCAGGTCCCCCCGCAGGCTACACCTTC.

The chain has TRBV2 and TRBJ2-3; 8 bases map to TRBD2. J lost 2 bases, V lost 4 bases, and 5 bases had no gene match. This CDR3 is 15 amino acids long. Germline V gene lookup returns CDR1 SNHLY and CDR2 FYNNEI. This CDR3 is CASSVSGGDTDTQYF. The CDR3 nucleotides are TGTGCCAGCAGTGTGTCGGGGGGGGACACAGATACGCAGTATTTT.

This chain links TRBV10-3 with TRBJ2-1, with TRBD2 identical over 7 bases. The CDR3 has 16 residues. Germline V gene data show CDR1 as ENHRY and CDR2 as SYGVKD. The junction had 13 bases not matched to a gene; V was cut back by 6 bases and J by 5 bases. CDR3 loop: CAISRIAGTTNNEQFF. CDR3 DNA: TGTGCCATCAGCCGAATTGCCGGGACTACTAACAATGAGCAGTTCTTC.